This T cell receptor (beta chain) stems from a study of blood T cell repertoires in COVID-19. Here immunoSEQ multiplex PCR was the method, and the copy in TCRdb shows in-frame clones only, minus some. In the table there are 80,000 to 95,000 clones, around 84% of which are singletons. Sequenced material: peripheral blood. The source of this sequence is a man older than 75 with acute or convalescent COVID-19.

CDR3 in DNA: TGTGCCACCGGGACTAGAGAGACCCAGTACTTC. Its translation: CATGTRETQYF. The chain uses TRBV15 and TRBJ2-5; TRBD2 matches 8 bases. This CDR3 comprises 11 residues. Germline V gene sequence: CDR1 LNHNV, CDR2 YYDKDF (reference sequence). The junction had 0 bases not matched to a gene; V was cut back by 8 bases and J by 4 bases.